The next 15 T cell receptor beta chains were all read from a single sample in a study of blood T cell repertoires in COVID-19. Here immunoSEQ multiplex PCR was the method, and the copy in TCRdb shows in-frame clones only, minus some. The sample shows 200,000 to 250,000 clones, 85% to 90% of them seen only once. Sequencing was performed on peripheral blood. Receptors originate from a woman aged 55-75 years with acute or convalescent COVID-19.

CDR3 sequence: CASSGKGGQGSSTQYF. CDR3 DNA sequence: TGTGCCAGCAGCGGGAAAGGCGGACAGGGTTCGAGTACGCAGTATTTT. The rearrangement joins TRBV6-6 to TRBJ2-3; 8 bases agree with TRBD1. V lost 6 bases, J lost 8 bases, and 16 bases stayed unmatched. CDR1 is MNHNY and CDR2 is SVGAGI in the germline V gene (reference sequence). The CDR3 covers 16 residues.

The chain couples TRBV6-6 to TRBJ1-5; D gene uncertain. The CDR3 is made up of 14 amino acids. The germline V and J ends were trimmed by 6 bases and 3 bases, with 12 bases remaining between them. Per germline, CDR1 MNHNY and CDR2 SVGAGI (reference sequence). CDR3 nucleotide sequence: TGTGCCAGCAGGGCACCGGGAACCAATCAGCCCCAGCATTTT. It codes for CASRAPGTNQPQHF.

The V gene is TRBV4-3, the J gene TRBJ2-7, with TRBD2 matching 7 bases. V was clipped by 0 bases and J by 0 bases; unmatched bases: 2. This CDR3 has 15 amino acids. Germline CDR1 reads LGHNA; CDR2 reads YSLEER. The CDR3 reads CASSQEAGDSYEQYF. CDR3 DNA: TGCGCCAGCAGCCAAGAGGCGGGAGACTCCTACGAGCAGTACTTC.

This clone was picked up one time. V is TRBV23-1 and J is TRBJ1-5, with TRBD1 matching 9 bases. TRBV23-1 is an open reading frame, and its role is uncertain. The CDR3 covers 15 residues. The J segment lost 4 bases and the V segment lost 6 bases, leaving 7 bases of the junction unmatched. The CDR3 is CASRGQGPWNQPQHF. In DNA, the CDR3 is TGCGCCAGCAGAGGACAGGGGCCGTGGAATCAGCCCCAGCATTTT.

The table lists this clone with a count of one. Other DNA sequences within the sample encode an identical CDR3. V gene TRBV3-1 (or the pseudogene TRBV3-2) combines with J gene TRBJ2-5; D uncertain. The CDR3 extends over 13 amino acids. Germline CDR1 reads LGHDT; CDR2 reads YNNKEL (reference sequence). Trimming took off 3 bases at V and 5 bases at J, with 10 bases between the two ends. The CDR3 sequence: CASSHRGGETQYF. CDR3 in DNA: TGTGCCAGCAGCCACCGCGGTGGGGAGACCCAGTACTTC.

V gene TRBV5-8 combines with J gene TRBJ1-1, with D possibly TRBD1 on 5 matching bases. Deletions cut 3 bases from V and 0 bases from J, with 15 bases between. The germline gives CDR1 SGHTS, CDR2 YDEGEE. This CDR3 region has 16 residues. The chain's CDR3 is CASSSQGGLMNTEAFF. DNA for the CDR3: TGTGCCAGCAGCTCTCAGGGCGGACTAATGAACACTGAAGCTTTCTTT.

This clone came up once. This CDR3 is CASSSAGSSYEQYF. The CDR3 bases are TGCGCCAGCAGCTCAGCGGGATCCTCCTACGAGCAGTACTTC. The gene calls are TRBV5-1 and TRBJ2-7; TRBD2 agrees at 7 bases. The J segment lost 0 bases and the V segment lost 3 bases, leaving 3 bases of the junction unmatched. The CDR3 contains 14 residues. CDR1 and CDR2 (germline): SGHRS, YFSETQ.

This chain uses TRBV3-1 (or the pseudogene TRBV3-2) with TRBJ2-7, with 8 positions matching TRBD1. This CDR3 is built from 14 residues. V lost 3 bases, J lost 3 bases, and 4 bases stayed unmatched. Germline CDR1 reads LGHDT; CDR2 reads YNNKEL (reference sequence). The CDR3 here is CASSHLGQGYEQYF. The CDR3 DNA follows: TGTGCCAGCAGCCATCTTGGACAGGGCTACGAGCAGTACTTC.

Concerning this clone: This sample also contains other DNA sequences that code for the same CDR3. The rearrangement joins TRBV3-1 (or the pseudogene TRBV3-2) to TRBJ1-4; D is undetermined. Germline V gene sequence: CDR1 LGHDT, CDR2 YNNKEL (reference sequence). Trimming took 2 bases from V and 3 from J, leaving 7 bases between them. This CDR3 is 14 amino acids long. The CDR3 reads CASSQRTANEKLFF. Written as DNA, the CDR3 is TGTGCCAGCAGCCAACGCACGGCTAATGAAAAACTGTTTTTT.

The rearrangement links TRBV19 to TRBJ2-1; D perhaps matches TRBD2 (5 bases). Germline values: CDR1 LNHDA, CDR2 SQIVND (reference sequence). The CDR3 has 12 residues. Trimming removed 6 bases from V and 3 bases from J, with 6 bases in between. CDR3 in amino acids: CASRDFYNEQFF. Here the CDR3 DNA reads TGTGCCAGTAGGGACTTCTACAATGAGCAGTTCTTC.

This chain connects TRBV15 to TRBJ2-1; 11 bases align to TRBD2. Germline CDR1 is LNHNV and CDR2 is YYDKDF (reference sequence). CDR3 length equals 15 residues. The V gene end was trimmed by 0 bases and the J gene end by 8 bases; junction bases not matched to a gene: 3. The CDR3 region is CATSRDLAGGHEQFF. CDR3 bases: TGTGCCACCAGCAGAGATCTAGCGGGGGGTCATGAGCAGTTCTTC.

This chain joins TRBV4-2 and TRBJ1-5, with 9 bases aligning to TRBD1. The CDR3 totals 17 residues. The V gene end was trimmed by 0 bases and the J gene end by 2 bases; junction bases not matched to a gene: 5. Per the germline V gene, CDR1 is LGHNA and CDR2 is YNFKEQ. The CDR3 DNA sequence: TGTGCCAGCAGCCAAGACACAGGGGGCGGTGGCAATCAGCCCCAGCATTTT. Its translation is CASSQDTGGGGNQPQHF.

The chain has TRBV5-1 and TRBJ2-7; TRBD1 is a possible D gene (6 bases). With 6 bases removed from V and 7 bases from J, the gap between germline ends came to 14 bases. The CDR3 has 12 residues. Germline assignment: CDR1 SGHRS and CDR2 YFSETQ. As DNA, the CDR3 is TGCGCCAGCAAACAGGGTGAAAAAGAGCAGTACTTC. Amino acid sequence: CASKQGEKEQYF.

This rearrangement joins TRBV28 to TRBJ1-5, with TRBD1 as a possible D gene (5 bases). The germline CDR1 and CDR2 sequences are MDHEN and SYDVKM. The CDR3 covers 14 residues. Trimming took 4 bases from V and 2 from J, leaving 9 bases between them. The CDR3 protein is CASSSQGGNQPQHF. The CDR3 nucleotides are TGTGCCAGCAGTTCTCAAGGGGGCAATCAGCCCCAGCATTTT.

The chain employs TRBV5-1 and TRBJ1-2; 9 bases agree with TRBD1. The CDR3 loop spans 13 amino acids. CDR1 is SGHRS, CDR2 YFSETQ, per germline. V was pared by 0 bases and J by 7 bases, with 1 base of the junction left unmatched. CDR3 protein: CASSLDRGPGYTF. The CDR3 bases are TGCGCCAGCAGCTTGGACAGGGGGCCTGGCTACACCTTC.